Listed here are 25 T cell receptor beta chains from one sample, sequenced in a study of CD8 T cells in ankylosing spondylitis. Via MiXCR, TCRdb re-called the 5' RACE reads, giving one row per CDR3 protein. The table records some 130,000 distinct CDR3 sequences, about 7% of them present only once. The sample consisted of blood, either unsorted or a sorted T cell fraction (not recorded which). The receptor source for this set is a female donor with ankylosing spondylitis or in good health (not recorded which).

Ten or more counts support this clonotype. V and J are TRBV7-9 and TRBJ2-1; tentative D call: TRBD1 (5 bases). The CDR3 sequence is 12 residues long. Looked up from germline, CDR1 is SEHNR and CDR2 is FQNEAQ (reference sequence). Deletions cut 7 bases from V and 7 bases from J, with 11 bases between. CDR3 DNA: TGTGCCAGCACCCCGACAGAGAATGAGCAGTTCTTC. This codes for CASTPTENEQFF.

Points on this clonotype: A read error is possible here, since a much larger clone lies one base away. The chain uses TRBV5-5 and TRBJ2-3; D perhaps matches TRBD1 (6 bases). CDR1 and CDR2 (germline): SGHKS, YYEKEE (reference sequence). The CDR3 has 14 amino acids. In DNA, the CDR3 is TGTGCCAGCAGCTTGCAGGGGAGCACATATACGCAGTATTTT. It yields the protein CASSLQGSTYTQYF.

The chain joins TRBV12-3 or TRBV12-4 to TRBJ1-2; 9 nucleotides align to TRBD1. V lost 3 bases to trimming and J lost 4 bases; unmatched junction nucleotides: 6. CDR3 length: 15 amino acids. CDR3 nucleotide sequence: TGTGCCAGCAGTTTCCAACAGGGGGCCGGCTATGGCTACACCTTC. Translating it yields CASSFQQGAGYGYTF.

This clonotype has at least ten counts. The rearrangement uses TRBV4-2 and TRBJ2-1; tentative D call: TRBD2 (7 bases). Trimming shortened V by 0 bases and J by 0 bases, and 9 bases separated the two germline ends. The CDR3 has 16 residues. Germline V lookup: CDR1 LGHNA, CDR2 YNFKEQ. The CDR3 DNA sequence: TGTGCCAGCAGCCAAGATAGGGGGGGCTCCTACAATGAGCAGTTCTTC. Translation: CASSQDRGGSYNEQFF.

There are many counts of this clonotype. The chain recombines TRBV11-2 with TRBJ1-1; no firm D call. The CDR3 totals 14 residues. Germline-derived CDR1 and CDR2 are SGHAT and FQNNGV. Trimming stripped 1 base from V and 1 base from J, with 7 bases between. Here the CDR3 reads CASSLGAGNTEAFF. The CDR3 coding sequence is TGTGCCAGCAGCTTAGGGGCCGGGAACACTGAAGCTTTCTTT.

The V gene is TRBV7-2, the J gene TRBJ1-2; 10 bases align to TRBD1. Germline loops: CDR1 SGHTA, CDR2 FQGNSA. The ends lost 1 base at V and 7 bases at J; junction bases unmatched: 6. CDR3 size: 15 residues. The CDR3: CASSLVVGQGFGYTF. In nucleotides, the CDR3 is TGTGCCAGCAGCTTAGTAGTGGGACAGGGGTTTGGCTACACCTTC.

This clonotype was detected ten times or more. This chain uses TRBV3-1 with TRBJ1-1; tentative D call: TRBD1 (5 bases). The CDR3 is 13 residues long. Trimming shortened V by 7 bases and J by 5 bases, and 14 bases separated the two germline ends. Germline lookup yields CDR1 LGHDT and CDR2 YNNKEL (reference sequence). The CDR3 DNA reads as TGTGCCAGCACAGTGCGGGGGTATACTGAAGCTTTCTTT. Residues: CASTVRGYTEAFF.

This clonotype was seen repeatedly, ten times or more. This chain connects TRBV5-1 to TRBJ2-1, with 7 bases aligning to TRBD1. Trimming cost V 0 bases and J 7 bases; bases outside gene matches: 10. The CDR3 sequence is 16 residues long. The V gene's germline CDR1 is SGHRS and CDR2 YFSETQ. As DNA, the CDR3 is TGCGCCAGCAGCTTGGCAGGGACAGATCTAAGGAATGAGCAGTTCTTC. It encodes CASSLAGTDLRNEQFF.

This clonotype was seen at least ten times. The gene calls are TRBV12-3 or TRBV12-4 and TRBJ1-5; D unclear. CDR3 length: 15 residues. Between the trimmed V and J ends, which lost 6 bases and 0 bases, there was a span of 12 bases. In DNA form, the CDR3 reads TGTGCCAGCAGCAGATACAGTAATAGCAATCAGCCCCAGCATTTT. As protein: CASSRYSNSNQPQHF.

This clonotype has a count of ten or more. This sequence joins TRBV4-3 and TRBJ2-7; weak D call: TRBD1 (6 bases). Trimming left V 4 bases short and J 1 base short, with 11 bases between. Germline V CDR1 and CDR2: LGHNA, YSLEER. This CDR3 has 14 residues. The CDR3 reads CASSPGTYSYEQYF. Here the CDR3 DNA reads TGCGCCAGCAGCCCAGGGACATATTCCTACGAGCAGTACTTC.

The chain links TRBV18 to TRBJ2-2; D is unclear. The length of the CDR3 is 15 residues. The V and J ends lost 1 base and 2 bases respectively, with 8 bases between them. Per germline, CDR1 KGHSH and CDR2 LQKENI. DNA of the CDR3: TGTGCCAGCTCACCACTCCCAGAAAACACCGGGGAGCTGTTTTTT. Amino acids: CASSPLPENTGELFF.

This clonotype was seen repeatedly, ten times or more. The chain's CDR3 is CASSLVSDYGYTF. The CDR3 nucleotides read TGCGCCAGCAGCTTGGTGTCGGACTATGGCTACACCTTC. The J gene is TRBJ1-2, the V gene TRBV5-1; D remains unclear. Germline lookup yields CDR1 SGHRS and CDR2 YFSETQ. The CDR3 sequence is 13 residues long. V dropped 0 bases and J dropped 3 bases, with 6 bases sitting between them. The variable domain in full, with the rest retrieved from reference TRBV5-1 and TRBJ1-2, is KAGVTQTPRYLIKTRGQQVTLSCSPISGHRSVSWYQQTPGQGLQFLFEYFSETQRNKGNFPGRFSGRQFSNSRSEMNVSTLELGDSALYLCASSLVSDYGYTFGSGTRLTVV.

The chain employs TRBV5-1 and TRBJ2-5; D is unresolved. Trimming took 1 base from V and 5 from J, leaving 12 bases between them. This CDR3 region has 14 residues. Germline CDR1 and CDR2: SGHRS and YFSETQ. The CDR3 DNA reads TGCGCCAGCAGCTTGCTTCCCGGCCGGGAGACCCAGTACTTC. This encodes CASSLLPGRETQYF.

This clonotype was detected ten times or more. Here the CDR3 reads CSARDHYGVYGYTF. The CDR3 region has the DNA TGCAGTGCTAGAGATCATTACGGTGTCTATGGCTACACCTTC. This rearrangement joins TRBV20-1 to TRBJ1-2; no definite D call. Germline values: CDR1 DFQATT, CDR2 SNEGSKA (reference sequence). V was trimmed by 0 bases and J by 4 bases, leaving 12 bases between them. CDR3 length equals 14 residues.

This clonotype came up many times. The rearrangement links TRBV19 to TRBJ2-1; D might be TRBD2 (5 bases). Germline CDR1 reads LNHDA; CDR2 reads SQIVND (reference sequence). Trimming cost V 3 bases and J 6 bases, with 15 bases left between them. This CDR3 is built from 15 residues. Here the CDR3 DNA reads TGTGCCAGTAGTATGGACTCTGTACCTCCCAATGAGCAGTTCTTC. As protein: CASSMDSVPPNEQFF.

This clonotype was found many times. This chain connects TRBV5-4 to TRBJ1-2; TRBD1 agrees at 8 bases. This CDR3 has 15 amino acids. Germline V gives CDR1 SGHNT, CDR2 YYREEE (reference sequence). Trimming cost V 3 bases and J 3 bases; bases outside gene matches: 7. The CDR3 is CASSSPQGAYYGYTF. CDR3 sequence (DNA): TGTGCCAGCAGCTCCCCTCAGGGGGCGTACTATGGCTACACCTTC.

In its sample, this clonotype was seen many times. The chain employs TRBV2 and TRBJ1-2; 7 nucleotides line up with TRBD1. The junction had 8 bases not matched to a gene; V was cut back by 0 bases and J by 4 bases. Germline-derived CDR1 and CDR2 are SNHLY and FYNNEI. The CDR3 has 16 amino acids. The CDR3 nucleotides are TGTGCCAGCAGTGAAGCGCAGGGGGGTATTACCTATGGCTACACCTTC. As protein: CASSEAQGGITYGYTF. Full variable domain (outside the CDR3, taken from reference TRBV2 and TRBJ1-2): EPEVTQTPSHQVTQMGQEVILRCVPISNHLYFYWYRQILGQKVEFLVSFYNNEISEKSEIFDDQFSVERPDGSNFTLKIRSTKLEDSAMYFCASSEAQGGITYGYTFGSGTRLTVV.

In this sample, this clonotype turned up many times. The CDR3 here is CASSPGLLTDTQYF. CDR3 bases: TGTGCCAGTAGTCCGGGACTTCTCACAGATACGCAGTATTTT. The rearrangement joins TRBV19 to TRBJ2-3, with D possibly being TRBD2 (6 bases). Germline CDR1 reads LNHDA; CDR2 reads SQIVND (reference sequence). CDR3 length: 14 amino acids. V was clipped by 5 bases and J by 2 bases, with 11 bases between them. Combining the CDR3 with reference TRBV19 and TRBJ2-3 gives the whole variable domain DGGITQSPKYLFRKEGQNVTLSCEQNLNHDAMYWYRQDPGQGLRLIYYSQIVNDFQKGDIAEGYSVSREKKESFPLTVTSAQKNPTAFYLCASSPGLLTDTQYFGPGTRLTVL.

This clonotype was found many times. The chain links TRBV6-1 to TRBJ1-2; 7 nucleotides agree with TRBD1. With 6 bases clipped from V and 4 bases from J, the junction kept 8 bases outside the gene matches. Germline V gene sequence: CDR1 MNHNS, CDR2 SASEGT. The CDR3 loop spans 14 amino acids. The CDR3 protein is CASSFGTASYGYTF. The CDR3 coding sequence is TGTGCCAGCAGCTTTGGGACAGCGAGCTATGGCTACACCTTC.

At least ten counts were recorded for this clonotype. In DNA, the CDR3 is TGTGCCAGCAGTTACTCGATAAGGGTCAGGGAGCACGAAGCTTTCTTT. This sequence encodes CASSYSIRVREHEAFF. V usage is TRBV6-5 and J usage is TRBJ1-1; weak D call: TRBD1 (5 bases). Between the trimmed V and J ends, which lost 0 bases and 8 bases, there was a span of 19 bases. This CDR3 contains 16 residues. Germline V gene sequence: CDR1 MNHEY, CDR2 SVGAGI.

In its sample, this clonotype was seen a few times. This chain links TRBV30 with TRBJ2-6; D perhaps matches TRBD1 (6 bases). CDR3 length: 15 residues. The germline V gene has CDR1 GTSNPN and CDR2 SVGIG (reference sequence). V was clipped by 0 bases and J by 2 bases, with 8 bases between them. DNA for the CDR3: TGTGCCTGGAGTGTACAGGGCGCTGGGGCCAACGTCCTGACTTTC. Its protein product is CAWSVQGAGANVLTF. Looking up the rest from reference TRBV30 and TRBJ2-6 gives the full variable domain: SQTIHQWPATLVQPVGSPLSLECTVEGTSNPNLYWYRQAAGRGLQLLFYSVGIGQISSEVPQNLSASRPQDRQFILSSKKLLLSDSGFYLCAWSVQGAGANVLTFGAGSRLTVL.

This clonotype was picked up many times. The chain combines TRBV6-1 with TRBJ1-2; 7 bases match TRBD1. CDR3 length: 13 residues. With 5 bases clipped from V and 8 bases from J, the junction kept 8 bases outside the gene matches. Germline values: CDR1 MNHNS, CDR2 SASEGT. The chain's CDR3 is CASSRQGSGGYTF. The DNA for the CDR3 is TGTGCCAGCAGTCGACAGGGATCGGGGGGCTACACCTTC.

Many counts were recorded for this clonotype. This chain joins TRBV10-3 and TRBJ2-7, with D maybe TRBD1 (6 bases). Trimming removed 4 bases from V and 0 bases from J, with 13 bases in between. Germline V gene lookup returns CDR1 ENHRY and CDR2 SYGVKD. This CDR3 comprises 15 residues. CDR3 DNA: TGTGCCATCAGTGCCCGACAGGATTACTCCTACGAGCAGTACTTC. Residues: CAISARQDYSYEQYF.

This clonotype was counted many times. The chain combines TRBV20-1 with TRBJ1-6, with TRBD1 identical over 10 bases. Trimming took 1 base from V and 6 from J; bases not matched to a gene: 9. This CDR3 contains 17 residues. Germline CDR1 and CDR2: DFQATT and SNEGSKA (reference sequence). CDR3 nucleotides: TGCAGTGCTAGAGCCGCCCGACAGGGGGCGAGTAATTCACCCCTCCACTTT. The encoded protein is CSARAARQGASNSPLHF.

In this sample, this clonotype turned up many times. The chain carries TRBV18 and TRBJ1-1, with a possible D match to TRBD1 (5 bases). The CDR3 is 18 amino acids. The ends were cut back, 3 bases at V and 4 bases at J, with 24 bases in the middle. The germline gives CDR1 KGHSH, CDR2 LQKENI. CDR3 residues: CASSPSGTGSPLGTEAFF. DNA for the CDR3: TGTGCCAGCTCACCCTCCGGGACGGGAAGTCCTCTTGGCACTGAAGCTTTCTTT.